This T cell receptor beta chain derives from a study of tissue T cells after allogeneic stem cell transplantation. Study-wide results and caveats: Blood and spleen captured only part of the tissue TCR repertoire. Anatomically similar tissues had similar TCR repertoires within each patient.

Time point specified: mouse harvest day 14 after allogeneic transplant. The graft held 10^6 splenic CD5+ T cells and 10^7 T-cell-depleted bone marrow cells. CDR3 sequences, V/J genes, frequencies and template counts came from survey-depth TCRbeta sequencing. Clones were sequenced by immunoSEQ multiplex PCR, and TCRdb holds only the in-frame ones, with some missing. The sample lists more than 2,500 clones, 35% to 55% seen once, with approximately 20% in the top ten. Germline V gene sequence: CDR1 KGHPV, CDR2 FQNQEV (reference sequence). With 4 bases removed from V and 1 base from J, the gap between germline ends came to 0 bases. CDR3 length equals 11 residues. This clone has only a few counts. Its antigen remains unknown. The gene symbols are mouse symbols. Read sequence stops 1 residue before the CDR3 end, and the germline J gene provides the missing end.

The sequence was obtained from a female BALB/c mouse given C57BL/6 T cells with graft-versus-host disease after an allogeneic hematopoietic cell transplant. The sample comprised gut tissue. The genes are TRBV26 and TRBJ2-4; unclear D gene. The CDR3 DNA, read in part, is TGTGCCAGCAGTCGTCAAAACACCTTGTAC. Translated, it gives CASSRQNTLY. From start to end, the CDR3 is CASSRQNTLYF.